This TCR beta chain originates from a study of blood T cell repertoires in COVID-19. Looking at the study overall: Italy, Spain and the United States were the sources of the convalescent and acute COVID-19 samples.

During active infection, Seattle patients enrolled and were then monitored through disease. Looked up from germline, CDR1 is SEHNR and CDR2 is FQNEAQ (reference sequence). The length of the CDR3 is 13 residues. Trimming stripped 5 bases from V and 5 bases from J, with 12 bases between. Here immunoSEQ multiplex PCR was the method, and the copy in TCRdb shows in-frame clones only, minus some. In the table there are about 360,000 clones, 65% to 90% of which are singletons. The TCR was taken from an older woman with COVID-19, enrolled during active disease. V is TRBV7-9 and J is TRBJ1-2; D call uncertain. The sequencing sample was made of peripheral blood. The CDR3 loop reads CASSPDNLYGYTF. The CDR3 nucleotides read TGTGCCAGCAGCCCCGACAATTTATATGGCTACACCTTC.